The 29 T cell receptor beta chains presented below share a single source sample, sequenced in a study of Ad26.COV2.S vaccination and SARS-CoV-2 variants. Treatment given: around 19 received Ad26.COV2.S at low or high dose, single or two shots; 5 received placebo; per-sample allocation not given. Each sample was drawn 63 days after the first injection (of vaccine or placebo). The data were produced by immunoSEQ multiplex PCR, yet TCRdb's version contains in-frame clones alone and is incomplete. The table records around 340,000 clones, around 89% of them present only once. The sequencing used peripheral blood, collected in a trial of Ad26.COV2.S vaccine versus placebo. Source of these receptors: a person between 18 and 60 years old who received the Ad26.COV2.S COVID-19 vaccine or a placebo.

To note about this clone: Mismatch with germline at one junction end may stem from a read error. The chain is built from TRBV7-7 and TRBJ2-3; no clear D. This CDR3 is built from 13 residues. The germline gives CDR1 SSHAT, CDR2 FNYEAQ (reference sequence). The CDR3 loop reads CASSLYSTDTQYF. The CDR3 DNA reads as TGTGCTAGCAGCTTATACAGCACAGATACGCAGTATTTT.

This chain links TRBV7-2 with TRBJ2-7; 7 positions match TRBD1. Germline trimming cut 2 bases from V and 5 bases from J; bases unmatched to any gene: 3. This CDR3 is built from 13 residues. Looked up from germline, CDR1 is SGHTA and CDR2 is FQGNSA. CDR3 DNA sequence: TGTGCCAGCAGCTTAAGGGGGCGCGACGAGCAGTACTTC. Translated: CASSLRGRDEQYF.

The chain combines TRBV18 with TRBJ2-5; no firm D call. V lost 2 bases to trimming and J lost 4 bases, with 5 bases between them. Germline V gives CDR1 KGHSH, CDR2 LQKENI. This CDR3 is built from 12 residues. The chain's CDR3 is CASSPRAETQYF. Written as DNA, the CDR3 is TGTGCCAGCTCACCAAGGGCAGAGACCCAGTACTTC.

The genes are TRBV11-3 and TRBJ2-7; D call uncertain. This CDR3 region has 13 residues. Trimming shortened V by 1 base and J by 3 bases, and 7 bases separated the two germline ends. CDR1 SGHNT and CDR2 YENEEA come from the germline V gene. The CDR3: CASSLGRNYEQYF. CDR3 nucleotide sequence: TGTGCCAGCAGCTTAGGGCGGAACTACGAGCAGTACTTC. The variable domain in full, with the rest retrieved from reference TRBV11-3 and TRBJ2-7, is EAGVVQSPRYKIIEKKQPVAFWCNPISGHNTLYWYLQNLGQGPELLIRYENEEAVDDSQLPKDRFSAERLKGVDSTLKIQPAELGDSAVYLCASSLGRNYEQYFGPGTRLTVT.

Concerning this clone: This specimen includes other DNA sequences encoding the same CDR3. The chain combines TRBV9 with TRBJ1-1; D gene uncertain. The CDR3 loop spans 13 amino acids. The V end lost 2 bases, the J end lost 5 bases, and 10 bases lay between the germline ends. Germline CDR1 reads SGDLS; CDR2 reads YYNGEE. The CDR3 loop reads CASSVGVGTEAFF. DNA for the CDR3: TGTGCCAGCAGCGTTGGAGTCGGGACTGAAGCTTTCTTT.

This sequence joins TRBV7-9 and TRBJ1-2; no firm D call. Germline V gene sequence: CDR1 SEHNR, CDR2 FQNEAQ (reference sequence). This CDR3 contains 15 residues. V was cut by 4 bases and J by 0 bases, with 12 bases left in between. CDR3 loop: CASSSEVGANYGYTF. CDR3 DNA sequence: TGTGCCAGCAGCTCCGAGGTGGGAGCTAACTATGGCTACACCTTC.

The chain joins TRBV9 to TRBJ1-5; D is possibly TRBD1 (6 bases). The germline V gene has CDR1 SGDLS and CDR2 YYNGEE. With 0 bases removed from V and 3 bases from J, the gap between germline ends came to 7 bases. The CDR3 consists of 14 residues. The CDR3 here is CASSVGDTNQPQHF. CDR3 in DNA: TGTGCCAGCAGCGTAGGGGACACCAATCAGCCCCAGCATTTT.

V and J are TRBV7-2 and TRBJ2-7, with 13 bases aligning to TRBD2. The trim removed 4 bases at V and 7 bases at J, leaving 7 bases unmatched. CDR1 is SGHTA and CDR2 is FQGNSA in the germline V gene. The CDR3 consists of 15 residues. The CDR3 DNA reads TGTGCCAGCAGCTCGGAAGGACTAGCGGGAGTAGAGCAGTACTTC. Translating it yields CASSSEGLAGVEQYF.

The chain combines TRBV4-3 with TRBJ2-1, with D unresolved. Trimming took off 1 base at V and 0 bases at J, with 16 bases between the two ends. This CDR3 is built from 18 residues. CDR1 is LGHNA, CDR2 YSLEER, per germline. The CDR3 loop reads CASSQALEPISSYNEQFF. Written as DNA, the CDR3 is TGCGCCAGCAGCCAAGCCTTAGAGCCCATTAGCTCCTACAATGAGCAGTTCTTC.

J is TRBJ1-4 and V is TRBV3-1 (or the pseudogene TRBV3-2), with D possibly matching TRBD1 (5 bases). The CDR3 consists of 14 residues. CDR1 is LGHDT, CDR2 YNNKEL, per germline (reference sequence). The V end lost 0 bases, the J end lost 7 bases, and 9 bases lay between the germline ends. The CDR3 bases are TGTGCCAGCAGCCAAGATTGGAGGGGTGAAAAACTGTTTTTT. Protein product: CASSQDWRGEKLFF.

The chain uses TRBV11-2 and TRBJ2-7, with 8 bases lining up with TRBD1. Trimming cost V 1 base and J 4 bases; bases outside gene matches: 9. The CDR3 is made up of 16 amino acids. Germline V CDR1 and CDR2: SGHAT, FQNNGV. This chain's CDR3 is CASSLGQGAVWYEQYF. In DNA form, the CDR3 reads TGTGCCAGCAGCTTAGGGCAGGGGGCTGTCTGGTACGAGCAGTACTTC.

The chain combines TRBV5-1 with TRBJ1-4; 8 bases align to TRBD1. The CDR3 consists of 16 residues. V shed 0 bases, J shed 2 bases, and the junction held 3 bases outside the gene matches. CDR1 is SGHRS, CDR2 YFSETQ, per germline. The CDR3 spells CASSLGTGQTNEKLFF. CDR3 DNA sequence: TGCGCCAGCAGCTTGGGGACAGGGCAGACTAATGAAAAACTGTTTTTT.

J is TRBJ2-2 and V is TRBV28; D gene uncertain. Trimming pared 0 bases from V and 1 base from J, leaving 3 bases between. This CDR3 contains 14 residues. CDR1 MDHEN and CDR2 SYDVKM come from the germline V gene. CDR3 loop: CASSLWGNTGELFF. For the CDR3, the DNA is TGTGCCAGCAGTTTATGGGGGAACACCGGGGAGCTGTTTTTT.

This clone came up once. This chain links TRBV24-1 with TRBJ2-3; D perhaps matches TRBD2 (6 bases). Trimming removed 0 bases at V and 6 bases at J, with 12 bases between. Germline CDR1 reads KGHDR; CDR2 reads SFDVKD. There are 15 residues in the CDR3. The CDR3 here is CATSDLPGGRDTQYF. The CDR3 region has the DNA TGTGCCACCAGTGATTTGCCCGGGGGTCGGGATACGCAGTATTTT.

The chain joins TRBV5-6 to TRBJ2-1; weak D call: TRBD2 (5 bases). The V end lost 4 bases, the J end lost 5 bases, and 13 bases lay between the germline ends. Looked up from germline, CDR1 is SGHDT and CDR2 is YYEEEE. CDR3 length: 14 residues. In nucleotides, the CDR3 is TGTGCCAGCAGCCCCAATCGAGGGCACAATGAGCAGTTCTTC. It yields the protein CASSPNRGHNEQFF.

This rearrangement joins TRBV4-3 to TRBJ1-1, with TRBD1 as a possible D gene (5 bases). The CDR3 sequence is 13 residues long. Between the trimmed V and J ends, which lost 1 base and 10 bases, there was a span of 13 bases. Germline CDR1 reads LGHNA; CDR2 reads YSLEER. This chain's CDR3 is CASSQGRTTSAFF. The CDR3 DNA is TGCGCCAGCAGCCAAGGCAGGACAACCTCAGCTTTCTTT.

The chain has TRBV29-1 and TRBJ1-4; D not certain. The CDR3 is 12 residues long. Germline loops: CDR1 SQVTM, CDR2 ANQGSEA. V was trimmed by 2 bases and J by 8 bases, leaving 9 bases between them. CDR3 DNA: TGCAGCGTTGAAAAGGGTGGGGAAAAACTGTTTTTT. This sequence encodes CSVEKGGEKLFF.

The CDR3 DNA follows: TGTGCCAGCAGCACTGACAGGATCATGAACACTGAAGCTTTCTTT. Translating gives CASSTDRIMNTEAFF. V usage is TRBV4-2 and J usage is TRBJ1-1; TRBD1 is a possible D gene (6 bases). Trimming removed 5 bases at V and 0 bases at J, with 13 bases between. The germline V gene encodes CDR1 LGHNA and CDR2 YNFKEQ. The CDR3 is made up of 15 amino acids.

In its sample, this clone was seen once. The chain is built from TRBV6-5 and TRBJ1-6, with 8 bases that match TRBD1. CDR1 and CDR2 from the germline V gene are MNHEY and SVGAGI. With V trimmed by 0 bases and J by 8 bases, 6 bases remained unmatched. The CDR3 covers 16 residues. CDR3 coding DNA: TGTGCCAGCAGTTACTCGATAGCACAGGGGGATTCACCCCTCCACTTT. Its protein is CASSYSIAQGDSPLHF.

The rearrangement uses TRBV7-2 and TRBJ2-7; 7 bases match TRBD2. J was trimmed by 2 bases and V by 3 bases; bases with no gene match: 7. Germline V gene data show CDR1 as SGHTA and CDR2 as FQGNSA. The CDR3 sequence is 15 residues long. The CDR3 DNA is TGTGCCAGCAGCTTCGGAGCGGGGAGCCCCTACGAGCAGTACTTC. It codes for CASSFGAGSPYEQYF. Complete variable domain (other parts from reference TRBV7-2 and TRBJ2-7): GAGVSQSPSNKVTEKGKDVELRCDPISGHTALYWYRQSLGQGLEFLIYFQGNSAPDKSGLPSDRFSAERTGGSVSTLTIQRTQQEDSAVYLCASSFGAGSPYEQYFGPGTRLTVT.

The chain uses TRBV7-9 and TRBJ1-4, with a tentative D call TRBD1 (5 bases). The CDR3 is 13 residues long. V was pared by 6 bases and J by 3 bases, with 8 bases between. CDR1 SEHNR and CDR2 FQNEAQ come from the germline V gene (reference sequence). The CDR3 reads CASSRGSNEKLFF. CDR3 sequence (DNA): TGTGCCAGCAGTCGGGGGTCTAATGAAAAACTGTTTTTT.

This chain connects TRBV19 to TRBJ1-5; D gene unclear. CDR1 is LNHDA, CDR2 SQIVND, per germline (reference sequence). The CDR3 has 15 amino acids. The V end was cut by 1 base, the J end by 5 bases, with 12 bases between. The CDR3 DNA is TGTGCCAGTAGTATAGGGCCAGGCCTCCATCAGCCCCAGCATTTT. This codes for CASSIGPGLHQPQHF.

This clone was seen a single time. CDR3 DNA: TGTGCCACAAGGTTATCGGCGGAACAAGAGACCCAGTACTTC. Protein product: CATRLSAEQETQYF. This chain links TRBV19 with TRBJ2-5; no clear D gene. Trimming took 10 bases from V and 2 from J, leaving 17 bases between them. Germline lookup yields CDR1 LNHDA and CDR2 SQIVND (reference sequence). This CDR3 region has 14 residues.

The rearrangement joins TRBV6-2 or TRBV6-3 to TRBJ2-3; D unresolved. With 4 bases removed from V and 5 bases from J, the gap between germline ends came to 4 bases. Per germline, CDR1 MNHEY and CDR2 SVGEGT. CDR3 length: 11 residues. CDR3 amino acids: CASSSGDTQYF. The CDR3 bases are TGTGCCAGCAGTTCTGGAGATACGCAGTATTTT.

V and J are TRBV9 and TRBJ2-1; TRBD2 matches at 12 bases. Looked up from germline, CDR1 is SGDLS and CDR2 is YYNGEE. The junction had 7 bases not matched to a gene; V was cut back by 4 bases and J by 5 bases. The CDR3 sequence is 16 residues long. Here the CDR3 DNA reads TGTGCCAGCAGCCCGCGGACTAGCGGGACGAACAATGAGCAGTTCTTC. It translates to CASSPRTSGTNNEQFF.

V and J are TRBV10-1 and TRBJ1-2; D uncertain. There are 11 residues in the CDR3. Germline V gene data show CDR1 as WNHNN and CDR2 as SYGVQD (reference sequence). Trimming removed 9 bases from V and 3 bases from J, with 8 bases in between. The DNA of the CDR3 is TGCGCCAGTCTAATGGACTATGGCTACACCTTC. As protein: CASLMDYGYTF.

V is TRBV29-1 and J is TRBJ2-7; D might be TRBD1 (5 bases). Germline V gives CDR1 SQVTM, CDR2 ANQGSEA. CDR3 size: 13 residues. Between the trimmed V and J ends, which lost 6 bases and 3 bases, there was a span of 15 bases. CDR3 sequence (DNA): TGCAGCGTGACGTTGACAGAGAACTACGAGCAGTACTTC. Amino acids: CSVTLTENYEQYF.

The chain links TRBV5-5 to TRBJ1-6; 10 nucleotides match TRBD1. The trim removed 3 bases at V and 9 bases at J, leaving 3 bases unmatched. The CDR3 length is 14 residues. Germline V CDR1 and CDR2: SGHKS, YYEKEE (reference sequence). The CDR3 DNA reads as TGTGCCAGCAGCTCGGGACAGGGGACTTCACCCCTCCACTTT. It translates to CASSSGQGTSPLHF. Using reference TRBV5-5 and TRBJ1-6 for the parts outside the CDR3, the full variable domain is DAGVTQSPTHLIKTRGQQVTLRCSPISGHKSVSWYQQVLGQGPQFIFQYYEKEERGRGNFPDRFSARQFPNYSSELNVNALLLGDSALYLCASSSGQGTSPLHFGNGTRLTVT.

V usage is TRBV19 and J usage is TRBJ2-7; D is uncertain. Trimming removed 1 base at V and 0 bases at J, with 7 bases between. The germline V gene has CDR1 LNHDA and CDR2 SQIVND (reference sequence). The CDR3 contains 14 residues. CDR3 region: CASSIVGFSYEQYF. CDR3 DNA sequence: TGTGCCAGTAGTATAGTAGGCTTCTCCTACGAGCAGTACTTC.